The clone carrying this T cell receptor beta chain was seen more than once but under ten times. Profiling that covered TCR beta VDJ and CDR3 relied on genomic DNA as its template. A single record per CDR3 protein comes from TCRdb applying MiXCR to the reads. The table lists 180,000 or so distinct CDR3 sequences, approximately 52% of them singletons. This sample stems from a study of CD8+CD57+ T cells in acquired aplastic anemia. Sequenced patients had shown CD8+CD57+ cell expansion by flow cytometry. CDR3 length: 16 residues. With V trimmed by 5 bases and J by 4 bases, 7 bases remained unmatched. Germline CDR1 and CDR2: SGHVS and FNYEAQ.

The sequencing input was sorted CD4+, CD8+, or CD8+CD57+ T cells (not recorded which) from PBMCs. This TCR was recovered from a human donor with aplastic anemia. This chain links TRBV7-6 with TRBJ2-3; 12 bases line up with TRBD2. The CDR3 region is CASSLLAGGTSDTQYF. CDR3 sequence (DNA): TGTGCCAGCAGCCTCCTAGCGGGAGGGACGTCAGATACGCAGTATTTT. Full variable domain (missing parts from reference TRBV7-6 and TRBJ2-3): GAGVSQSPRYKVTKRGQDVALRCDPISGHVSLYWYRQALGQGPEFLTYFNYEAQQDKSGLPNDRFSAERPEGSISTLTIQRTEQRDSAMYRCASSLLAGGTSDTQYFGPGTRLTVL.